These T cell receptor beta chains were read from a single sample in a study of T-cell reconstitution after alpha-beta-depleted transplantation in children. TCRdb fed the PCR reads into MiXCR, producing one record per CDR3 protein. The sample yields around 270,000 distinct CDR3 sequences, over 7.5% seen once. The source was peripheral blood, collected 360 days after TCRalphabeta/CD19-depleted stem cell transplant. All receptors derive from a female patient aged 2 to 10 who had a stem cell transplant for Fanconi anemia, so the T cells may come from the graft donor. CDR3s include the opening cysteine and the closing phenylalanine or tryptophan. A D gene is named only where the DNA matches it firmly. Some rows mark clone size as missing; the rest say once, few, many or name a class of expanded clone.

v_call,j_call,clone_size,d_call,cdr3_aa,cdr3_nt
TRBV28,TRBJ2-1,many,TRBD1,CASRGTGNYNEQFF,TGTGCCAGCAGAGGGACAGGTAACTACAATGAGCAGTTCTTC
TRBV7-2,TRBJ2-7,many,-,CASSPAGYEQYF,TGTGCCAGCAGTCCAGCCGGATACGAGCAGTACTTC
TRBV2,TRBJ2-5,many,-,CASSEWGRLETQYF,TGTGCCAGCAGTGAATGGGGGAGGTTGGAGACCCAGTACTTC
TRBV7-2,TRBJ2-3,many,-,CASSLAGERDTQYF,TGTGCCAGCAGCTTAGCGGGGGAGAGGGATACGCAGTATTTT
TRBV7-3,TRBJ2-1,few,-,CASSLNTGKSEQFF,TGTGCCAGCAGCTTGAATACGGGGAAGAGTGAGCAGTTCTTC
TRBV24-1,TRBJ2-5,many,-,CATSDGKRAQETQYF,TGTGCCACCAGTGACGGGAAGAGGGCCCAAGAGACCCAGTACTTC
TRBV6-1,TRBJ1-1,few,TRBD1,CASRRTGGALDTEAFF,TGTGCCAGCAGGCGGACAGGGGGCGCATTGGACACTGAAGCTTTCTTT
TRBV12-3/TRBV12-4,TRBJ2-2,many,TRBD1,CAGQVFNTGELFF,TGTGCCGGACAGGTCTTTAACACCGGGGAGCTGTTTTTT
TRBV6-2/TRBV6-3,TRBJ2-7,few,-,CASRGLSSYEQYF,TGTGCCAGCAGGGGGCTAAGCTCCTACGAGCAGTACTTC
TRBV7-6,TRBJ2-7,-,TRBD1,CASSLAGTASGKYF,TGTGCCAGCAGCCTCGCCGGGACAGCCTCCGGGAAGTACTTC
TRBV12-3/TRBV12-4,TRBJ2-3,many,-,CASSRDPGADTQYF,TGTGCCAGCAGCAGGGACCCGGGAGCAGATACGCAGTATTTT